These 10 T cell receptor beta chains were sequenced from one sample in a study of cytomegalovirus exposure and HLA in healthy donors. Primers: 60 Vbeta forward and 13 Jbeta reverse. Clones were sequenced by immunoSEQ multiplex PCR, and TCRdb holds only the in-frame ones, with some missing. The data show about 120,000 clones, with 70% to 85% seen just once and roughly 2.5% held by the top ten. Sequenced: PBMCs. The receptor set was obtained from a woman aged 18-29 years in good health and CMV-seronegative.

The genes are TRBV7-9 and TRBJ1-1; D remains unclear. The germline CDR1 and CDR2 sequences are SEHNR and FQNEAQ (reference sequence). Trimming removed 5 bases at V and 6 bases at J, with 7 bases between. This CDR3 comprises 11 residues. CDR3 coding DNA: TGTGCCAGCAGCGTTCGGGCTGAAGCTTTCTTT. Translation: CASSVRAEAFF.

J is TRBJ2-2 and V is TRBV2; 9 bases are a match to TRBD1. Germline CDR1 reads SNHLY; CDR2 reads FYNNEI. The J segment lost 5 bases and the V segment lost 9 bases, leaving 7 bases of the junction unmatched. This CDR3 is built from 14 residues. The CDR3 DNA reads TGTGCCAGTGATCCGGGACAGGGAACCGGGGAGCTGTTTTTT. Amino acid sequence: CASDPGQGTGELFF. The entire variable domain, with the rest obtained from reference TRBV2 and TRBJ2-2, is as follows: EPEVTQTPSHQVTQMGQEVILRCVPISNHLYFYWYRQILGQKVEFLVSFYNNEISEKSEIFDDQFSVERPDGSNFTLKIRSTKLEDSAMYFCASDPGQGTGELFFGEGSRLTVL.

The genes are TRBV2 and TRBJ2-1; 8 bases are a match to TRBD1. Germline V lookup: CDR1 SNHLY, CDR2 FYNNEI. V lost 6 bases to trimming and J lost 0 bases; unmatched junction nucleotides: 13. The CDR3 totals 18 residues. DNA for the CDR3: TGTGCCAGCAGCCTCAATGGCCGACAGGGGAGCTCCTACAATGAGCAGTTCTTC. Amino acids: CASSLNGRQGSSYNEQFF.

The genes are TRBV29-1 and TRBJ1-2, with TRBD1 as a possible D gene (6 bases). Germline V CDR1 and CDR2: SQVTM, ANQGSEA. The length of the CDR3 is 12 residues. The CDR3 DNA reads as TGCAGTGCATCAGGGGCAGGGGATGGCTACACCTTC. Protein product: CSASGAGDGYTF. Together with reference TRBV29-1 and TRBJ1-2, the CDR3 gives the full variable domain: SAVISQKPSRDICQRGTSLTIQCQVDSQVTMMFWYRQQPGQSLTLIATANQGSEATYESGFVIDKFPISRPNLTFSTLTVSNMSPEDSSIYLCSASGAGDGYTFGSGTRLTVV.

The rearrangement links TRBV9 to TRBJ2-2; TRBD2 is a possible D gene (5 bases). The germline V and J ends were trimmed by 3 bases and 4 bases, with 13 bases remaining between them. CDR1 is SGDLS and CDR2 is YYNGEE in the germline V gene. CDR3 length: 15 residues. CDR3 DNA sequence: TGTGCCAGCAGCGATCGGACGGGAAGCACCGGGGAGCTGTTTTTT. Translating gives CASSDRTGSTGELFF.

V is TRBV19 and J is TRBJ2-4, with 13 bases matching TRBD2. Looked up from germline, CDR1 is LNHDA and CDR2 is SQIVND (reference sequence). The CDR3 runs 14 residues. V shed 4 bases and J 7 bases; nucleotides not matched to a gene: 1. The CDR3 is CASSTTSGRNIQYF. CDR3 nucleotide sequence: TGTGCCAGTAGTACGACTAGCGGGAGGAACATTCAGTACTTC.

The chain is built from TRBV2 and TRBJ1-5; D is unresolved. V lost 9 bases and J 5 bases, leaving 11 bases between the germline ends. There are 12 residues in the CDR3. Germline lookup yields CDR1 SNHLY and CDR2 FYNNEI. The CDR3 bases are TGTGCCAGTACCCTACGGGATCAGCCCCAGCATTTT. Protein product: CASTLRDQPQHF.

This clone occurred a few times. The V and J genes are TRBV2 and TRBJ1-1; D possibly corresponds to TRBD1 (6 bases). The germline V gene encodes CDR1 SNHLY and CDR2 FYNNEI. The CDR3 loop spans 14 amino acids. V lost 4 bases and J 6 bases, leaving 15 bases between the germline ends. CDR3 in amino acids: CASSAQQGWAEAFF. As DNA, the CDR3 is TGTGCCAGCAGTGCCCAACAGGGATGGGCTGAAGCTTTCTTT.

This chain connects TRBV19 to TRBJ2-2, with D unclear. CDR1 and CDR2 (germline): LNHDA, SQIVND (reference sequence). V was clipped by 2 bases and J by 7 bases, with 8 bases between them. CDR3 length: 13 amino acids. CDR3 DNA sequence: TGTGCCAGTAGTATACCCCAAATCGGGGAGCTGTTTTTT. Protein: CASSIPQIGELFF.

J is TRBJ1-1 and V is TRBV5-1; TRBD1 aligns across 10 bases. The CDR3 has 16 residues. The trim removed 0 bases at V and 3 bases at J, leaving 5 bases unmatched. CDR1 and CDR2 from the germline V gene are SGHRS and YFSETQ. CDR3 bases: TGCGCCAGCAGCTTGGCGGGGGGGACAGGGGACACTGAAGCTTTCTTT. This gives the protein CASSLAGGTGDTEAFF.